The T cell receptor (beta chain) under discussion was sequenced for a study of blood T cell repertoires in COVID-19. Study overall: Whether acute or convalescent, the COVID-19 samples came from the United States, Italy and Spain.

CDR1 is SGHNT, CDR2 YYREEE, per germline (reference sequence). V was clipped by 3 bases and J by 0 bases, with 15 bases between them. The CDR3 has 16 residues. Some clones are missing from TCRdb's copy, which holds only in-frame ones; the method was immunoSEQ multiplex PCR. The data contain 250,000 to 300,000 clones, 65% to 90% of them seen just once; the ten biggest clones take up around 14%. The TCR sequence derives from a woman in her 70s with COVID-19, enrolled during active disease. V and J are TRBV5-4 and TRBJ1-1, with D possibly TRBD1 on 5 matching bases. The specimen was peripheral blood. CDR3 in amino acids: CASSSRGSPMNTEAFF. The CDR3 DNA sequence: TGTGCCAGCAGCTCCCGGGGGTCCCCCATGAACACTGAAGCTTTCTTT.